This is a list of T cell receptor beta chains from one sample in a study of type 1 regulatory T cells. These receptors have no known antigen. TCRdb independently ran MiXCR on the reads; one entry per CDR3 protein. This sample yields around 23,000 distinct CDR3 sequences, of which approximately 51% are seen a single time; 4% to 6% belongs to the top ten. The sequenced sample consisted of cultured T cells, either the whole culture or a sorted T cell fraction (not recorded which). These receptors originate from a human donor in good health. The CDR3 runs from the conserved cysteine through the conserved F or W. D genes are given only for firm matches. Clone size, where shown, is once, few, many, or a class for clones that have expanded.

.,TRBV19,14,TRBD1,TRBJ2-7,TGTGCCAGTAGTCTCCGGGACAGGGGATACGAGCAGTACTTC,CASSLRDRGYEQYF
few,TRBV20-1,14,TRBD2,TRBJ2-5,TGCAGTGCACAGATAGCGGGGGCGGGGGAGACCCAGTACTTC,CSAQIAGAGETQYF
few,TRBV11-2,13,.,TRBJ1-1,TGTGCCAGCAGCTTGGACAGGAACACTGAAGCTTTCTTT,CASSLDRNTEAFF
.,TRBV18,14,.,TRBJ2-5,TGTGCCAGCTCACCCCTGGGTAGCCAAGAGACCCAGTACTTC,CASSPLGSQETQYF
.,TRBV6-1,15,TRBD1,TRBJ1-2,TGTGCCAGCAACAAGGGACAGGGTGTCTTCTATGGCTACACCTTC,CASNKGQGVFYGYTF
medium-sized,TRBV6-5,15,.,TRBJ1-1,TGTGCCAGCAGTGCGAATTGGGACCTCAACACTGAAGCTTTCTTT,CASSANWDLNTEAFF
medium-sized,TRBV7-9,13,.,TRBJ1-3,TGTGCCAGCAGCTTTTACCTTGGTGGCGATTTATATTTT,CASSFYLGGDLYF
.,TRBV3-1,20,.,TRBJ2-4,TGTGCCAGCAGCCACGGGTGGGGGAACTCTGAGATCGTAGCCAAAAACATTCAGTACTTC,CASSHGWGNSEIVAKNIQYF
.,TRBV6-6,13,.,TRBJ1-2,TGTGCCAGCAGTCGACACAGGGACCATGGCTACACCTTC,CASSRHRDHGYTF
once,TRBV6-5,19,TRBD2,TRBJ2-4,TGTGCCAGCAGACCCCGACTAGCGGGGGGCCAGGGGGGCAAAAACATTCAGTACTTC,CASRPRLAGGQGGKNIQYF
.,TRBV2,14,.,TRBJ2-7,TGTGCCAGCAGTGTTGAAGGGGGTGTGTACGAGCAGTACTTC,CASSVEGGVYEQYF
medium-sized,TRBV20-1,11,.,TRBJ2-1,TGCAGTGCTGCCGGACCGTATGAGCAGTTCTTC,CSAAGPYEQFF
few,TRBV10-1,17,.,TRBJ1-3,TGCGCCAGCAGTGATTCCCCATGGATTAGGGGCCGAAACACCATATATTTT,CASSDSPWIRGRNTIYF